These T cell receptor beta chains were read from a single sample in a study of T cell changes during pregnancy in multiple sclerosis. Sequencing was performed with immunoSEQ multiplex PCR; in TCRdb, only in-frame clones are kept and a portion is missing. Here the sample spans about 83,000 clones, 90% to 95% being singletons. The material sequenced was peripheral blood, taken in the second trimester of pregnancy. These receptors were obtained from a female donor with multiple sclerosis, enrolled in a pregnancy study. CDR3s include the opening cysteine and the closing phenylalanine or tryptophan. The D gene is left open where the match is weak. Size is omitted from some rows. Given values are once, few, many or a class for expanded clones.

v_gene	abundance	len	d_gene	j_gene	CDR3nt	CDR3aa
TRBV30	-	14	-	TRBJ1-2	TGTGCCTGGAGTGGTCGGAGGCAGAACTATGGCTACACCTTC	CAWSGRRQNYGYTF
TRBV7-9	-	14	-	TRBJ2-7	TGTGCCAGCAGCTTAACCCTCGGACAGCTCGAGCAGTACTTC	CASSLTLGQLEQYF
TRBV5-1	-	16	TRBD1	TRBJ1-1	TGCGCCAGCAGCATATCCCTGGGACAGTGGAACACTGAAGCTTTCTTT	CASSISLGQWNTEAFF
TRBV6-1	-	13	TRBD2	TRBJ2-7	TGTGCCAGCAGAAGACTAGCGGACTACGAGCAGTACTTC	CASRRLADYEQYF
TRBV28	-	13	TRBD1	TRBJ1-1	TGTGCCACCCTAACAGGGGGAGGCACTGAAGCTTTCTTT	CATLTGGGTEAFF
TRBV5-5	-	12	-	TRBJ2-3	TGTGCCAGCAGCTTTCCCCTTGATACGCAGTATTTT	CASSFPLDTQYF
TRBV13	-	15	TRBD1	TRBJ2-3	TGTGCCAGCAGCCGTGGACAGGGAAAGGGAGATACGCAGTATTTT	CASSRGQGKGDTQYF
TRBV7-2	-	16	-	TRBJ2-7	TGTGCCAGCAGCCTCCAGAGCCAGGGGACCTCCTACGAGCAGTACTTC	CASSLQSQGTSYEQYF
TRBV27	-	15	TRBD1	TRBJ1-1	TGTGCCAGCAGTTATTATCGGACAGGGTCCACTGAAGCTTTCTTT	CASSYYRTGSTEAFF
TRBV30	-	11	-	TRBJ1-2	TGTGCCTGCAGCAGGGCCTATGGCTACACCTTC	CACSRAYGYTF
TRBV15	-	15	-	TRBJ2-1	TGTGCCACCAGCGGAGGGGGGGATCAATTAAGTGAGCAGTTCTTC	CATSGGGDQLSEQFF
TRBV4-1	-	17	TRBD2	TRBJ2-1	TGCGCCAGCAGCCAAGAGGGATTGAGCGCGGGAGGTGCTGAGCAGTTCTTC	CASSQEGLSAGGAEQFF
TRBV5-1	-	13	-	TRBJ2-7	TGCGCCAGCGCCGACAGGATGGGTAAAGAGCAGTACTTC	CASADRMGKEQYF
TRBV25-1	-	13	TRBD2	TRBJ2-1	TGTGCCAGCAGTTTACCGGGACTACGTGAGCAGTTCTTC	CASSLPGLREQFF
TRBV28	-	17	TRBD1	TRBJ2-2	TGTGCCAGCAGTTTATTCGTCGGGACAGGGATCATCGGGGAGCTGTTTTTT	CASSLFVGTGIIGELFF
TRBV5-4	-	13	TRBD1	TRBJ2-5	TGTGCCAGCAGGACAGGGACCCAAGAGACCCAGTACTTC	CASRTGTQETQYF
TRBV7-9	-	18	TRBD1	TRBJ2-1	TGTGCCAGCAGCGACTCCCTCCCCCTGGACAGGCCCTACAATGAGCAGTTCTTC	CASSDSLPLDRPYNEQFF
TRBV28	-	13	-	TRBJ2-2	TGTGCCAGCAGTTTACTCAGGGGAGGGGAGCTGTTTTTT	CASSLLRGGELFF
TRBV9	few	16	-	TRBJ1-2	TGTGCCAGCAGCGGGAGGGTGGGACGGGGGAGCTATGGCTACACCTTC	CASSGRVGRGSYGYTF
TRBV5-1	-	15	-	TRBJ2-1	TGCGCCAGCAGCTTGGAGCTGGGGCTCAGTGATGAGCAGTTCTTC	CASSLELGLSDEQFF
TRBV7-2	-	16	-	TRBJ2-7	TGTGCCAGCAGCTCTTCTTTGGGGCGGTCTCTACGGGAGCAGTACTTC	CASSSSLGRSLREQYF
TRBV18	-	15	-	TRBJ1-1	TGTGCCAGCTCACCCGCAAAGGGACAGAACACTGAAGCTTTCTTT	CASSPAKGQNTEAFF
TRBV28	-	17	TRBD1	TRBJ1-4	TGTGCCAGCAGTTCGACCTTTTCGGGACAGATTAATGAAAAACTGTTTTTT	CASSSTFSGQINEKLFF
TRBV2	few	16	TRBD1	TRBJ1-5	TGTGCCAGCAGTGCACAGGGGGAAAGTAGCAATCAGCCCCAGCATTTT	CASSAQGESSNQPQHF